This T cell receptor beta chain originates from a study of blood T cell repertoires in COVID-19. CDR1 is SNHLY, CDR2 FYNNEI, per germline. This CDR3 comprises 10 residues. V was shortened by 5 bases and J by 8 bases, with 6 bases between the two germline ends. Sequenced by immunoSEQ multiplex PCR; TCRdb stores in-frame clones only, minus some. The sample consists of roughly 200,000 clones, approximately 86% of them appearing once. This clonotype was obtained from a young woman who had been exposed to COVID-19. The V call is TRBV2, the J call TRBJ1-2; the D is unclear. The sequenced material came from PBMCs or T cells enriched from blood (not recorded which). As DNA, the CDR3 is TGTGCCAGCAGTTACACGGGCTACACCTTC. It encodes CASSYTGYTF.